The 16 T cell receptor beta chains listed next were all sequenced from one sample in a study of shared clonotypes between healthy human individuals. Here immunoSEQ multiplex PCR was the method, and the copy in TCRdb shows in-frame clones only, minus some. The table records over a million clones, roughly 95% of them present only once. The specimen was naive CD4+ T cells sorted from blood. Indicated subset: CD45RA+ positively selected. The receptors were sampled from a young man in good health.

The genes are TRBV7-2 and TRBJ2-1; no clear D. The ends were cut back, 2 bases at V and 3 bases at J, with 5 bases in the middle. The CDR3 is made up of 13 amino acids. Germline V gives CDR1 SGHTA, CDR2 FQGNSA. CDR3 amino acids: CASSLTNYNEQFF. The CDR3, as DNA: TGTGCCAGCAGCTTAACTAACTACAATGAGCAGTTCTTC.

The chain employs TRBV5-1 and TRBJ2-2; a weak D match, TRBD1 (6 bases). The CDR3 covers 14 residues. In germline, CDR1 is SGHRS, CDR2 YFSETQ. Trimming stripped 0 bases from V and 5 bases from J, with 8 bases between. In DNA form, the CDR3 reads TGCGCCAGCAGCTTGGACCAGGGGACCGGGGAGCTGTTTTTT. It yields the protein CASSLDQGTGELFF.

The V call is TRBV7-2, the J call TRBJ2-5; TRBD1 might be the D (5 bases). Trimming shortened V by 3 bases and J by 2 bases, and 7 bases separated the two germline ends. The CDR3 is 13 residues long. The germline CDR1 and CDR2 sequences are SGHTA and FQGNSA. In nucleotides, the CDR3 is TGTGCCAGCAGCTTTAACAGGCAAGAGACCCAGTACTTC. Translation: CASSFNRQETQYF. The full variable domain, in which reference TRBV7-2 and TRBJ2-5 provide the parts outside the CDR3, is GAGVSQSPSNKVTEKGKDVELRCDPISGHTALYWYRQSLGQGLEFLIYFQGNSAPDKSGLPSDRFSAERTGGSVSTLTIQRTQQEDSAVYLCASSFNRQETQYFGPGTRLLVL.

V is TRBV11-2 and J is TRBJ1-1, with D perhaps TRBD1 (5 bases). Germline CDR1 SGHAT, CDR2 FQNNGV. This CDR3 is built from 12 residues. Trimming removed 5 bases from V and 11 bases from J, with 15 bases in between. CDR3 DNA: TGTGCCAGCAGCGTCAGGGTCCTGGGGGCTTTCTTT. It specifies CASSVRVLGAFF.

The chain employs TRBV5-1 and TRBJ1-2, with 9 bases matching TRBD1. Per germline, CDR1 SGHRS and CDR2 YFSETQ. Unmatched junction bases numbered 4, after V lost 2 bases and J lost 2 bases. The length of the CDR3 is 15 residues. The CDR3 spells CASSFSGTGNYGYTF. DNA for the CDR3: TGCGCCAGCAGCTTCTCGGGGACAGGGAACTATGGCTACACCTTC. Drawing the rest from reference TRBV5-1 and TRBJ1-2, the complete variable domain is KAGVTQTPRYLIKTRGQQVTLSCSPISGHRSVSWYQQTPGQGLQFLFEYFSETQRNKGNFPGRFSGRQFSNSRSEMNVSTLELGDSALYLCASSFSGTGNYGYTFGSGTRLTVV.

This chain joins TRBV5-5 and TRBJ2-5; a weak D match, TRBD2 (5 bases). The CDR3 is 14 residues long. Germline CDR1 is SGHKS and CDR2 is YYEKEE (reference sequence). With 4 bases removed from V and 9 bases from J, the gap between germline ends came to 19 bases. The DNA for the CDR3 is TGTGCCAGCAGCCTTGTCCGCCCGGGGTCGGCCCAGTACTTC. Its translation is CASSLVRPGSAQYF. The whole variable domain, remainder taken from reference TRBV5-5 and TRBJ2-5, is DAGVTQSPTHLIKTRGQQVTLRCSPISGHKSVSWYQQVLGQGPQFIFQYYEKEERGRGNFPDRFSARQFPNYSSELNVNALLLGDSALYLCASSLVRPGSAQYFGPGTRLLVL.

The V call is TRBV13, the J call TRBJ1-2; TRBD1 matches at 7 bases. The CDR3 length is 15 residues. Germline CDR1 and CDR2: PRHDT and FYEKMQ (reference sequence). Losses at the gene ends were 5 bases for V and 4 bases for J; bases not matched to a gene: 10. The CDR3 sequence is CASSGRGARVYGYTF. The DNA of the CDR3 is TGTGCCAGCAGCGGCAGGGGGGCGCGGGTCTATGGCTACACCTTC.

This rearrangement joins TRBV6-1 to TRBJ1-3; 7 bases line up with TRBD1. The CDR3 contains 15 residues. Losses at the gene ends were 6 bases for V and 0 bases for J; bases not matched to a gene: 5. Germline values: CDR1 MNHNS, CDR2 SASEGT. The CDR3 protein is CASRKAGGSGNTIYF. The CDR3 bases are TGTGCCAGCAGGAAAGCAGGGGGCTCTGGAAACACCATATATTTT.

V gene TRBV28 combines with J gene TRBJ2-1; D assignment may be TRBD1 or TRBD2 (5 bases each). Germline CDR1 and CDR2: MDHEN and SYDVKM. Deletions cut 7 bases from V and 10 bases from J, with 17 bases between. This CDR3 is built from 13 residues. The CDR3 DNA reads TGTGCCAGCACCAGAGTGGGGACCCAGGAGCAGTTCTTC. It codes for CASTRVGTQEQFF.

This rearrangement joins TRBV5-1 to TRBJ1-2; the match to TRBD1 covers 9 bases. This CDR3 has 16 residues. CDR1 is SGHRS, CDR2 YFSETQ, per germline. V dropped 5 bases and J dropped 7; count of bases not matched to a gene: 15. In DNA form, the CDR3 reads TGCGCCAGCAGACTGGGAGGGGGACAGGGTTTTGTTGGCTACACCTTC. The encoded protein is CASRLGGGQGFVGYTF.

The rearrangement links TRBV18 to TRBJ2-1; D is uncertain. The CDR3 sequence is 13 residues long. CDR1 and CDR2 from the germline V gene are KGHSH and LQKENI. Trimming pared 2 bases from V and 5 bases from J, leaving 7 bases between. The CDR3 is CASSPYTDNEQFF. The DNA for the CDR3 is TGTGCCAGCTCACCATACACCGACAATGAGCAGTTCTTC.

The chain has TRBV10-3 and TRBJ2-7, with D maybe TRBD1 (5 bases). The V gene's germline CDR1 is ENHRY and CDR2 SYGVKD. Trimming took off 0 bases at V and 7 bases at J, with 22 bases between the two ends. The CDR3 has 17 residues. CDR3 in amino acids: CAISESNLVDGAEEQYF. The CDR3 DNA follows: TGTGCCATCAGTGAGTCTAACTTAGTTGATGGGGCGGAGGAGCAGTACTTC.

The CDR3 DNA is TGTGCCAGCAGTTTGTTAGGGACAGGGCCCAATCAGCCCCAGCATTTT. Protein product: CASSLLGTGPNQPQHF. The rearrangement joins TRBV28 to TRBJ1-5; the match to TRBD1 covers 9 bases. V gave up 3 bases and J gave up 3 bases; unmatched junction bases: 6. The CDR3 is 16 amino acids. Germline V lookup: CDR1 MDHEN, CDR2 SYDVKM.

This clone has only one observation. The CDR3 region has the DNA TGTGCCAGCAGCTTGTTAGGAGGGGGTTCGAATCAGCCCCAGCATTTT. It specifies CASSLLGGGSNQPQHF. The chain uses TRBV5-5 and TRBJ1-5; D might be TRBD1 (6 bases). Trimming cost V 1 base and J 4 bases, with 15 bases left between them. This CDR3 contains 16 residues. The V gene's germline CDR1 is SGHKS and CDR2 YYEKEE (reference sequence). Variable domain in full (rest from reference TRBV5-5 and TRBJ1-5): DAGVTQSPTHLIKTRGQQVTLRCSPISGHKSVSWYQQVLGQGPQFIFQYYEKEERGRGNFPDRFSARQFPNYSSELNVNALLLGDSALYLCASSLLGGGSNQPQHFGDGTRLSIL.

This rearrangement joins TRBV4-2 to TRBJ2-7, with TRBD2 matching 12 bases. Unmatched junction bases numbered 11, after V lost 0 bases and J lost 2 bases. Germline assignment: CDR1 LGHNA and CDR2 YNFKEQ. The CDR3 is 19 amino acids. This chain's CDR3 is CASSQDKRGPSGRAYEQYF. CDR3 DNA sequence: TGTGCCAGCAGCCAAGATAAAAGAGGGCCTAGCGGGAGGGCCTACGAGCAGTACTTC.

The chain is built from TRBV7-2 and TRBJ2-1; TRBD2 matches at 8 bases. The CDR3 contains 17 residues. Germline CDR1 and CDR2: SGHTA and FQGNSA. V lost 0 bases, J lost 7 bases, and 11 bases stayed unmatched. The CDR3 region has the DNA TGTGCCAGCAGCTTAGCCTCCGGGAGCGGGAGAAGTAATGAGCAGTTCTTC. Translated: CASSLASGSGRSNEQFF.